Following are 2 T cell receptor beta chains from one sample sequenced in a study of T cell responses to AZD1222 COVID-19 vaccine. Sequencing used immunoSEQ multiplex PCR; TCRdb keeps in-frame clones, though not all of them. Of 160,000 or so clones in the sample, around 90% are singletons; the top ten hold about 4.4%. Sequencing was performed on peripheral blood, taken on day 0 of AZD1222 vaccination. The receptors here all came from an adult in good health.

This chain links TRBV30 with TRBJ1-6, with a possible D match to TRBD1 (6 bases). V was pared by 4 bases and J by 9 bases, with 22 bases between. The CDR3 contains 16 residues. The germline gives CDR1 GTSNPN, CDR2 SVGIG (reference sequence). The CDR3 nucleotides read TGTGCCTGGAATTTTCCTCCTCCAGGGGATGGTTCACCCCTCCACTTT. The encoded protein is CAWNFPPPGDGSPLHF.

The chain joins TRBV5-1 to TRBJ1-2; D call uncertain. The CDR3 is 13 amino acids. The V end lost 4 bases, the J end lost 0 bases, and 7 bases lay between the germline ends. Germline assignment: CDR1 SGHRS and CDR2 YFSETQ. The CDR3 spells CASSVSPNYGYTF. The CDR3 coding sequence is TGCGCCAGCAGCGTGAGTCCTAACTATGGCTACACCTTC.